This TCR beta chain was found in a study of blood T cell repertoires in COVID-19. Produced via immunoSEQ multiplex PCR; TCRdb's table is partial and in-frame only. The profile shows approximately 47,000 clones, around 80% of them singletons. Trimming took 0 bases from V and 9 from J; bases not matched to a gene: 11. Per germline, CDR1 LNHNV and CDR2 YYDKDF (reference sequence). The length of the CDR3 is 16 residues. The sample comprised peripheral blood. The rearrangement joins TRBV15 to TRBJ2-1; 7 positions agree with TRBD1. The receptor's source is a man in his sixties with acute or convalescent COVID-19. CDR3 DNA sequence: TGTGCCACCAGCAGAGATTATAGGGGGCAGGAGATTGAGCAGTTCTTC. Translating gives CATSRDYRGQEIEQFF.